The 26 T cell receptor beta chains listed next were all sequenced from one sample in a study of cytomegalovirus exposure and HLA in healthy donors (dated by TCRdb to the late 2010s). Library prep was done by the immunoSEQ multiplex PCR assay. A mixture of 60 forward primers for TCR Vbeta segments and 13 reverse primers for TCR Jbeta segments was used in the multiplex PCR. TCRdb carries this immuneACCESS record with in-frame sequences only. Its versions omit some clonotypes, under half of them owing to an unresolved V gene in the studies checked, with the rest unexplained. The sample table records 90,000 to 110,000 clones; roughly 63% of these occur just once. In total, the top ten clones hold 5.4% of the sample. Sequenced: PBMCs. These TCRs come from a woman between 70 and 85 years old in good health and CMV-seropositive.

For the CDR3, the DNA is TGTGCCAGCAGTGACGGGGGACTGTCGGGCTACACCTTC. It translates to CASSDGGLSGYTF. This rearrangement joins TRBV6-4 to TRBJ1-2, with a tentative D call TRBD1 (5 bases). CDR1 and CDR2 from the germline V gene are MRHNA and SNTAGT. The germline V and J ends were trimmed by 2 bases and 8 bases, with 12 bases remaining between them. CDR3 length: 13 residues.

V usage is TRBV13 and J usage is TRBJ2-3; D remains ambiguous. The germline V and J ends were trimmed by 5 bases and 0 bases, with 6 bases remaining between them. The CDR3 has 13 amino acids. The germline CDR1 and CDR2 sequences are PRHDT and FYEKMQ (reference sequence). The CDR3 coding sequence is TGTGCCAGCAGCCTACCCAGCACAGATACGCAGTATTTT. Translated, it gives CASSLPSTDTQYF.

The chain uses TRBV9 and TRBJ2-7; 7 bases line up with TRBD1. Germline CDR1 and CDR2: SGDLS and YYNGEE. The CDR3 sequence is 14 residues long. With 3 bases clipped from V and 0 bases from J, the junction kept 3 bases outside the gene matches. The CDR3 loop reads CASSGRDSSYEQYF. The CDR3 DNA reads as TGTGCCAGCAGCGGCCGGGACAGCTCCTACGAGCAGTACTTC.

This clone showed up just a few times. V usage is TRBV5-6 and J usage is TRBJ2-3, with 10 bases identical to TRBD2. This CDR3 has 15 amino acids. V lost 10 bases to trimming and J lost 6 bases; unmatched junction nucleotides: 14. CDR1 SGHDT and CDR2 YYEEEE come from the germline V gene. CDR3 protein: CASSPGSGGLDTQYF. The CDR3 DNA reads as TGTGCCTCCAGCCCCGGTAGCGGGGGGTTGGATACGCAGTATTTT. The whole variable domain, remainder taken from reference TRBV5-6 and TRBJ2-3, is DAGVTQSPTHLIKTRGQQVTLRCSPKSGHDTVSWYQQALGQGPQFIFQYYEEEERQRGNFPDRFSGHQFPNYSSELNVNALLLGDSALYLCASSPGSGGLDTQYFGPGTRLTVL.

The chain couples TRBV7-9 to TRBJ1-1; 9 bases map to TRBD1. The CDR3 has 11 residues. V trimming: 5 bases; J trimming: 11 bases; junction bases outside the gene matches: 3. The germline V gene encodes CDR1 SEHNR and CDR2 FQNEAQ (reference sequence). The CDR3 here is CASSTQGAAFF. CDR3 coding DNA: TGTGCCAGCAGCACACAGGGGGCGGCTTTCTTT.

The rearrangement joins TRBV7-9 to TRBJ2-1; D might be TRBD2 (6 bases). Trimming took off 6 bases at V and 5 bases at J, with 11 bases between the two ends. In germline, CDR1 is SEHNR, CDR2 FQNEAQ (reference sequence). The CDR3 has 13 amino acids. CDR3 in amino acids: CASRPRGNNEQFF. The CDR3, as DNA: TGTGCCAGCAGACCCCGGGGGAACAATGAGCAGTTCTTC.

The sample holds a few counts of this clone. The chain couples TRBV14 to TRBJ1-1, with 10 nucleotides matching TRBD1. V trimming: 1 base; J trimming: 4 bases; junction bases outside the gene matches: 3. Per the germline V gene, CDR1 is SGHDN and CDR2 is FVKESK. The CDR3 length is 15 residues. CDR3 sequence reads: CASSQVGQGITEAFF. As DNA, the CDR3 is TGTGCCAGCAGCCAAGTGGGACAGGGGATCACTGAAGCTTTCTTT.

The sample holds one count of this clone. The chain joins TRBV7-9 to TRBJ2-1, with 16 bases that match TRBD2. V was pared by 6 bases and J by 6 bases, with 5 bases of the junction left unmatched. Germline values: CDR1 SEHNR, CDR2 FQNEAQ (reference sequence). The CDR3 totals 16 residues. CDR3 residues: CASRGTSGGARNEQFF. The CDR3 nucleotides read TGTGCCAGCAGAGGGACTAGCGGGGGGGCCCGCAATGAGCAGTTCTTC.

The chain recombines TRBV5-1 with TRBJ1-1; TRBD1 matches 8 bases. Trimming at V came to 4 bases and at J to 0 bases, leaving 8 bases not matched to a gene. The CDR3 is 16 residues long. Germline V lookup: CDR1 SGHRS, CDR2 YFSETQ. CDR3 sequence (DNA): TGCGCCAGCAGCACTCAGGGGGCCGGAATGAACACTGAAGCTTTCTTT. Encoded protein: CASSTQGAGMNTEAFF. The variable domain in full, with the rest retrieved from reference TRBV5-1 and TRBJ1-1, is KAGVTQTPRYLIKTRGQQVTLSCSPISGHRSVSWYQQTPGQGLQFLFEYFSETQRNKGNFPGRFSGRQFSNSRSEMNVSTLELGDSALYLCASSTQGAGMNTEAFFGQGTRLTVV.

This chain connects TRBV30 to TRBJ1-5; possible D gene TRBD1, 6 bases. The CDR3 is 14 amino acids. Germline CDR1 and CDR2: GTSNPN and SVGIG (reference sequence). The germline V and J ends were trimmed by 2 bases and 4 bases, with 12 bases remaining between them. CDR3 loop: CAWSPMRGNQPQHF. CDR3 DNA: TGTGCCTGGAGTCCCATGAGGGGGAATCAGCCCCAGCATTTT.

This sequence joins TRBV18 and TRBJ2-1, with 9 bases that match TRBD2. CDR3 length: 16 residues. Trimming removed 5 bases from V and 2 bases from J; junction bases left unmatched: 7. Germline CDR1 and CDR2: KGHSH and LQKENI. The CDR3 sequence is CASSSVSGGTYNEQFF. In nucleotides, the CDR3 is TGTGCCAGCTCATCCGTTAGCGGGGGAACCTACAATGAGCAGTTCTTC.

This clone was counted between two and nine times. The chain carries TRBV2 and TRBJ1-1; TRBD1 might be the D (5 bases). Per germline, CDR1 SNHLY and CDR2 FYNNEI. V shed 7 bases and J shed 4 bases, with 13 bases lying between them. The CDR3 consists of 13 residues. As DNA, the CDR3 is TGTGCCAGCACGATACAAAGGGGCACTGAAGCTTTCTTT. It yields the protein CASTIQRGTEAFF.

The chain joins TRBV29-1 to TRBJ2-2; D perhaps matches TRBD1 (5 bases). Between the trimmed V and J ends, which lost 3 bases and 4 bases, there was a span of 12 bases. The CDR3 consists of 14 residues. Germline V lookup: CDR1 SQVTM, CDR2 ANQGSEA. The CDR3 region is CSVEGRVSTGELFF. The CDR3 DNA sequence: TGCAGCGTTGAGGGCAGGGTGAGCACCGGGGAGCTGTTTTTT.

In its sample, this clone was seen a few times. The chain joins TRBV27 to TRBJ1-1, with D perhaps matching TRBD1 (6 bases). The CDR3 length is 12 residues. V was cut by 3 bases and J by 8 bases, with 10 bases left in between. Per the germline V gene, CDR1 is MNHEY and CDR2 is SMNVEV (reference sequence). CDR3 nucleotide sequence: TGTGCCAGCAGTTTCTTACAGGGCGAAGCTTTCTTT. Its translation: CASSFLQGEAFF.

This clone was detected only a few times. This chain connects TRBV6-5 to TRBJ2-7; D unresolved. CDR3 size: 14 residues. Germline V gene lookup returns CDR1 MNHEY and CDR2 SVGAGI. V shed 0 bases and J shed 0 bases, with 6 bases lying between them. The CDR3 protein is CASSYSSSSYEQYF. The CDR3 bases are TGTGCCAGCAGTTACTCGTCCTCCTCCTACGAGCAGTACTTC.

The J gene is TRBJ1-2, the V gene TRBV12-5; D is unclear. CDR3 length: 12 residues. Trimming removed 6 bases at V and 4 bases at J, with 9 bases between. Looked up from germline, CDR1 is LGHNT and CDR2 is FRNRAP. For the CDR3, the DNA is TGTGCTAGTGGCCTAAAATTCTATGGCTACACCTTC. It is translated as CASGLKFYGYTF.

The chain's CDR3 is CASKGPAVHTNGAIQYF. The CDR3 nucleotides are TGTGCCAGTAAAGGCCCGGCAGTGCACACAAATGGGGCCATTCAGTACTTC. The V call is TRBV19, the J call TRBJ2-4; a weak D match, TRBD1 (5 bases). The CDR3 has 17 residues. The V gene lost 7 bases and the J gene lost 9 bases, with 28 bases spanning the gap. CDR1 and CDR2 (germline): LNHDA, SQIVND (reference sequence).

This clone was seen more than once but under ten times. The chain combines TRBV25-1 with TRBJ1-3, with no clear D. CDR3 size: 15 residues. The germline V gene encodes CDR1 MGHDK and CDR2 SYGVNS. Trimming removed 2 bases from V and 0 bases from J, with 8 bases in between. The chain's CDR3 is CASSEQANSGNTIYF. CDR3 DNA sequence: TGTGCCAGCAGTGAACAGGCGAACTCTGGAAACACCATATATTTT.

DNA of the CDR3: TGTGCCAGCAGCTCGGGATTTTCCTACGAGCAGTACTTC. Protein sequence: CASSSGFSYEQYF. This sequence joins TRBV11-1 and TRBJ2-7; perhaps TRBD2 as D (5 bases). Per germline, CDR1 SGHAT and CDR2 FQDESV (reference sequence). V dropped 4 bases and J dropped 1 base, with 8 bases sitting between them. The CDR3 is made up of 13 amino acids.

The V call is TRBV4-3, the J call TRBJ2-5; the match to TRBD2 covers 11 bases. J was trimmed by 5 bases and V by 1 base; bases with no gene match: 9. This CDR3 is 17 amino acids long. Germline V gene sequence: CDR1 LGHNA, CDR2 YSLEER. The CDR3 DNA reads TGCGCCAGCAGCCAAGGAAGTAGCGGGGGGGCCATCGAGACCCAGTACTTC. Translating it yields CASSQGSSGGAIETQYF.

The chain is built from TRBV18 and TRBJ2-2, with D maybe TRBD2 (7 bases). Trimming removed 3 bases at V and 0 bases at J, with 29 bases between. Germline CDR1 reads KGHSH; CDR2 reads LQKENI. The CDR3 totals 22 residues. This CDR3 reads CASSPLGTGAGANYANTGELFF. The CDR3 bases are TGTGCCAGCTCACCTCTTGGGACTGGCGCGGGGGCTAATTACGCGAACACCGGGGAGCTGTTTTTT. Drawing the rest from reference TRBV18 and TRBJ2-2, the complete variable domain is NAGVMQNPRHLVRRRGQEARLRCSPMKGHSHVYWYRQLPEEGLKFMVYLQKENIIDESGMPKERFSAEFPKEGPSILRIQQVVRGDSAAYFCASSPLGTGAGANYANTGELFFGEGSRLTVL.

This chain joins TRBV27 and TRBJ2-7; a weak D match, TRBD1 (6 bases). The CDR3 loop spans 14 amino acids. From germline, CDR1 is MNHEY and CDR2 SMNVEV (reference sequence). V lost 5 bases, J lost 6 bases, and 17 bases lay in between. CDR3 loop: CASSGIRGWGEQYF. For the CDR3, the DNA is TGTGCCAGCAGTGGTATCAGGGGTTGGGGCGAGCAGTACTTC.

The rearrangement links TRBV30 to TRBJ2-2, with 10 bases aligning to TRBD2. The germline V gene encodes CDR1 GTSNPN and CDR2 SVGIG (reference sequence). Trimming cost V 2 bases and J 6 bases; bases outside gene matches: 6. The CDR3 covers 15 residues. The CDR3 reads CAWSWSGGASGELFF. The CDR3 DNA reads TGTGCCTGGAGTTGGAGCGGGGGGGCTTCCGGGGAGCTGTTTTTT.

This CDR3 is CAWSVGTGHGDGYTF. CDR3 bases: TGTGCCTGGAGTGTCGGGACAGGGCATGGGGATGGCTACACCTTC. The chain couples TRBV30 to TRBJ1-2, with TRBD1 matching over 9 bases. The trim removed 0 bases at V and 6 bases at J, leaving 8 bases unmatched. This CDR3 spans 15 amino acids. Germline CDR1 reads GTSNPN; CDR2 reads SVGIG (reference sequence).

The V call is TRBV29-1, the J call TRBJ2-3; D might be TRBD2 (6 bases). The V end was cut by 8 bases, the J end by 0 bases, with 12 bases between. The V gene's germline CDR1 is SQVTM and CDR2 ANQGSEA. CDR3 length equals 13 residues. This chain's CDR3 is CSHTRGSTDTQYF. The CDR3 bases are TGCAGCCACACGCGGGGTAGCACAGATACGCAGTATTTT.

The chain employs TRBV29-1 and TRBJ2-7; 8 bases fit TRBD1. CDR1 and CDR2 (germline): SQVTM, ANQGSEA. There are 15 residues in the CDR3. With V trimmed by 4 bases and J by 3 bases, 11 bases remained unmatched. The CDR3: CSVAETGAMDYEQYF. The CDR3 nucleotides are TGCAGCGTTGCAGAGACAGGGGCGATGGACTACGAGCAGTACTTC.